This T cell receptor beta chain was profiled in a study of long-term antiretroviral therapy in people with HIV. For the study at large: Some samples came about a decade before the 2015 immediate-ART recommendation, and these were the earliest.

Whole-study findings and limits: Clones that had undergone expansion before ART prevailed in the repertoire throughout all time points.

It was version v3.0 of the immunoSEQ assay that was run at survey level. Sequencing was performed with immunoSEQ multiplex PCR; in TCRdb, only in-frame clones are kept and a portion is missing. Among fewer than 40,000 clones, around 85% were seen once, and the ten largest hold 5.5% to 6.5%. CDR1 is SNHLY, CDR2 FYNNEI, per germline. Germline trimming cut 6 bases from V and 5 bases from J; bases unmatched to any gene: 8. The CDR3 length is 14 residues. As to this clone: The antigen is unknown.

Here the sequenced sample was unsorted PBMCs, taken 3.1 years after starting antiretroviral therapy. The clonotype comes from a woman in her forties or fifties with HIV. The gene calls are TRBV2 and TRBJ1-1; 8 nucleotides align to TRBD1. The CDR3 nucleotides are TGTGCCAGCAGGCTACTCACAGGGGGGACTGAAGCTTTCTTT. It yields the protein CASRLLTGGTEAFF. Looking up the rest from reference TRBV2 and TRBJ1-1 gives the full variable domain: EPEVTQTPSHQVTQMGQEVILRCVPISNHLYFYWYRQILGQKVEFLVSFYNNEISEKSEIFDDQFSVERPDGSNFTLKIRSTKLEDSAMYFCASRLLTGGTEAFFGQGTRLTVV.